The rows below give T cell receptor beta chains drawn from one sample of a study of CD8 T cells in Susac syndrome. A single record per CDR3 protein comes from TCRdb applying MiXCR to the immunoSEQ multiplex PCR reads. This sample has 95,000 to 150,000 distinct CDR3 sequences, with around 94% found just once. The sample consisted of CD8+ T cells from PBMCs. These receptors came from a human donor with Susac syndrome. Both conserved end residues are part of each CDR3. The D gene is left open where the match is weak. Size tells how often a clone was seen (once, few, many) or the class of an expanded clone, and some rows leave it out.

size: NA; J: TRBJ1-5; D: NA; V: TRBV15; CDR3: CATSRDRGPNQPQHF; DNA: TGTGCCACCAGCAGAGACAGGGGCCCCAATCAGCCCCAGCATTTT
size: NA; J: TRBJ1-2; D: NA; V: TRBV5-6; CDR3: CASSLEQGPYGYTF; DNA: TGTGCCAGCAGCTTGGAGCAGGGGCCCTATGGCTACACCTTC
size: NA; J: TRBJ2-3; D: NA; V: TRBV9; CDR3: CASSGTGTDTQYF; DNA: TGTGCCAGTTCGGGGACCGGCACAGATACGCAGTATTTT
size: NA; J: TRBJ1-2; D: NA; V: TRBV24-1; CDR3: CATKLGRGIHGYTF; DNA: TGTGCCACCAAGCTCGGCCGGGGGATTCATGGCTACACCTTC
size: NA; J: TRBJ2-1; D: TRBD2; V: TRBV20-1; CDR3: CSPRAGDNEQFF; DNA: TGCAGTCCCCGAGCGGGGGACAATGAGCAGTTCTTC
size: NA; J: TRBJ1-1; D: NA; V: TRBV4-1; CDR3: CASSQGGWDTEAFF; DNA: TGCGCCAGCAGCCAAGGGGGATGGGACACTGAAGCTTTCTTT
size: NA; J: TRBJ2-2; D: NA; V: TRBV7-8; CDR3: CASSGYRSASIITGELFF; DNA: TGTGCCAGCAGCGGGTATAGGTCGGCTAGCATCATTACCGGGGAGCTGTTTTTT
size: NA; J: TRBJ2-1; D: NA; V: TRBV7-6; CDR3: CASSPTGPYNEQFF; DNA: TGTGCCAGCAGCCCGACAGGTCCATACAATGAGCAGTTCTTC
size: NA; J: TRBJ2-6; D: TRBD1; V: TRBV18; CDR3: CASSPVSTGGSGANVLTF; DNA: TGTGCCAGCTCACCAGTCTCGACAGGGGGCTCTGGGGCCAACGTCCTGACTTTC
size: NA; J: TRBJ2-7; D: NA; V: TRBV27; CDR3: CASSPERGSYEQYF; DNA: TGTGCCAGCAGTCCCGAGAGGGGGTCCTACGAGCAGTACTTC
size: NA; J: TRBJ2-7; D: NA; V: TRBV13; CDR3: CASSAGPLYEQYF; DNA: TGTGCCAGCAGTGCCGGGCCACTCTACGAGCAGTACTTC
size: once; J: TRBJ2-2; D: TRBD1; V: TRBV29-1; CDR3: CSVERGRGTGNTGELFF; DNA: TGCAGCGTTGAAAGGGGTCGCGGGACAGGTAACACCGGGGAGCTGTTTTTT
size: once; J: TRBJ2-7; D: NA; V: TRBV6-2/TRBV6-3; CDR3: CASRPRVSYEQYF; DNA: TGTGCCAGCAGGCCCAGGGTATCCTACGAGCAGTACTTC
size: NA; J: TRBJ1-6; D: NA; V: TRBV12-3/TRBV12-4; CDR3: CASSPDGHFLHF; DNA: TGTGCCAGCAGTCCCGACGGACATTTCCTCCACTTT
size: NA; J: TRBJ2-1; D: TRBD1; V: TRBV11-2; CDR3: CASRQGSNEQFF; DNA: TGTGCCAGCAGACAGGGGAGCAATGAGCAGTTCTTC
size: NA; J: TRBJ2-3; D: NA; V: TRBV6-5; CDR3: CASSYGPSGGAQYF; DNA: TGTGCCAGCAGTTACGGGCCTTCTGGGGGCGCGCAGTATTTT
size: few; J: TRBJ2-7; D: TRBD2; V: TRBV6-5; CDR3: CASSPGLFYEQYF; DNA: TGTGCCAGCAGTCCGGGACTATTCTACGAGCAGTACTTC
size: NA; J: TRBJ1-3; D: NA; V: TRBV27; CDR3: CASRRTQGPGNTIYF; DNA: TGTGCCAGCAGAAGGACTCAGGGCCCTGGAAACACCATATATTTT
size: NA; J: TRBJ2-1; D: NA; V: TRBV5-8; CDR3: CASSGIGGGPYNEQFF; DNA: TGTGCCAGCAGCGGGATAGGAGGGGGACCTTACAATGAGCAGTTCTTC
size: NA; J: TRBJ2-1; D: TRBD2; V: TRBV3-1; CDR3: CASSESSGGNEQFF; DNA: TGTGCCAGCAGCGAATCTAGCGGGGGTAATGAGCAGTTCTTC
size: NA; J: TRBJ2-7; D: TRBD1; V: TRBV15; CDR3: CATSPGQGYEQYF; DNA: TGTGCCACCAGCCCGGGACAGGGCTACGAGCAGTACTTC
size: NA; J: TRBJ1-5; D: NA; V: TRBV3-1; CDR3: CASSQDATGPQHF; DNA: TGTGCCAGCAGCCAAGATGCGACGGGACCCCAGCATTTT
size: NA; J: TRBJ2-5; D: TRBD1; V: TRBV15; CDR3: CATRDRLQETQYF; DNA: TGTGCCACCCGGGACAGGCTCCAAGAGACCCAGTACTTC
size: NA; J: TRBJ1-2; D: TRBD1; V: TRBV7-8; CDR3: CASSPNRGHGYTF; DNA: TGTGCCAGCAGTCCCAACAGGGGCCATGGCTACACCTTC
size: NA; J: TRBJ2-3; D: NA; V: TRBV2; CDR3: CASSESDTQYF; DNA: TGTGCCAGCAGTGAGTCGGATACGCAGTATTTT
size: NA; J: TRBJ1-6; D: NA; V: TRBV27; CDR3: CASSDRQEGGRTPLHF; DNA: TGTGCCAGCAGTGACAGACAGGAAGGCGGTCGGACACCCCTCCACTTT
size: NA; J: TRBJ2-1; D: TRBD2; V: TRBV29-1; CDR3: CSALRRGLAGGSGTGSYNEQFF; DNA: TGCAGCGCCCTGAGGCGAGGGCTAGCGGGGGGCTCCGGTACCGGGTCCTACAATGAGCAGTTCTTC
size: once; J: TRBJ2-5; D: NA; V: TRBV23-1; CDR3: CASSQSVPVREVFGETQYF; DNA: TGCGCCAGCAGTCAATCGGTCCCAGTTAGGGAGGTTTTTGGGGAGACCCAGTACTTC